These 32 T cell receptor beta chains came from one sample sequenced in a study of shared clonotypes between healthy human individuals. Sequencing used immunoSEQ multiplex PCR; TCRdb keeps in-frame clones, though not all of them. The sample holds around 1,100,000 clones, roughly 80% seen once. Specimen: memory CD4+ T cells from PBMCs. Stated subset: CD45RA-negative fraction. Every receptor here comes from a man between 18 and 29 years old in good health. Some clones in this sample may be carry-over from other donors' samples.

The V and J genes are TRBV7-8 and TRBJ1-1; D unclear. V dropped 1 base and J dropped 5 bases, with 11 bases sitting between them. CDR1 and CDR2 (germline): SGHVS, FQNEAQ. This CDR3 has 14 amino acids. The CDR3 here is CASSLESGGTEAFF. CDR3 in DNA: TGTGCCAGCAGCTTAGAGTCCGGAGGGACTGAAGCTTTCTTT.

The chain carries TRBV7-9 and TRBJ2-2; no clear D gene. CDR3 length: 16 amino acids. CDR1 is SEHNR, CDR2 FQNEAQ, per germline (reference sequence). V was trimmed by 0 bases and J by 1 base, leaving 9 bases between them. For the CDR3, the DNA is TGTGCCAGCAGCTTAGCGGTCGCAGAGAACACCGGGGAGCTGTTTTTT. Its protein is CASSLAVAENTGELFF. The full variable domain, with the rest looked up from reference TRBV7-9 and TRBJ2-2, is DTGVSQNPRHKITKRGQNVTFRCDPISEHNRLYWYRQTLGQGPEFLTYFQNEAQLEKSRLLSDRFSAERPKGSFSTLEIQRTEQGDSAMYLCASSLAVAENTGELFFGEGSRLTVL.

The V and J genes are TRBV4-3 and TRBJ1-1, with D tentatively TRBD1 (5 bases). Trimming stripped 0 bases from V and 6 bases from J, with 8 bases between. There are 13 residues in the CDR3. Per the germline V gene, CDR1 is LGHNA and CDR2 is YSLEER. Here the CDR3 reads CASSQEEGSEAFF. The CDR3, as DNA: TGCGCCAGCAGCCAAGAGGAGGGGTCTGAAGCTTTCTTT.

As to this clone: Other DNA sequences of this sample code for an identical CDR3. This chain connects TRBV28 to TRBJ1-2; D is undetermined. CDR1 is MDHEN, CDR2 SYDVKM, per germline. V was pared by 5 bases and J by 7 bases, with 8 bases between. This CDR3 comprises 11 residues. The CDR3 is CASSPPPGYTF. The DNA of the CDR3 is TGTGCCAGCAGTCCGCCCCCTGGCTACACCTTC.

This chain joins TRBV5-1 and TRBJ2-1, with 8 bases lining up with TRBD1. Germline CDR1 reads SGHRS; CDR2 reads YFSETQ. The CDR3 runs 14 residues. Trimming removed 7 bases from V and 4 bases from J; junction bases left unmatched: 7. CDR3 DNA: TGCGCCAGCCAAGGGACAGGCGAGTACAATGAGCAGTTCTTC. Its protein is CASQGTGEYNEQFF.

The genes are TRBV28 and TRBJ2-7; D not resolved. Germline V CDR1 and CDR2: MDHEN, SYDVKM. This CDR3 is 16 amino acids long. The V end was cut by 2 bases, the J end by 1 base, with 15 bases between. CDR3 DNA: TGTGCCAGCAGTTTACCCCTCGGTCGCAGTTCCTACGAGCAGTACTTC. Its translation: CASSLPLGRSSYEQYF.

A remark on this clone: The junction departs from germline at one end; a sequencing error may be responsible. This sequence joins TRBV7-3 and TRBJ2-2, with D perhaps matching TRBD2 (6 bases). The germline V gene has CDR1 SGHTA and CDR2 FQGTGA. The CDR3 extends over 14 amino acids. The CDR3 spells CASSPDYRTVELFF. The CDR3 region has the DNA TGTGCCAGCAGCCCGGACTACCGTACCGTGGAGCTGTTTTTT. The full variable domain, in which reference TRBV7-3 and TRBJ2-2 provide the parts outside the CDR3, is GAGVSQTPSNKVTEKGKYVELRCDPISGHTALYWYRQSLGQGPEFLIYFQGTGAADDSGLPNDRFFAVRPEGSVSTLKIQRTERGDSAVYLCASSPDYRTVELFFGEGSRLTVL.

The J gene is TRBJ2-7, the V gene TRBV28, with 11 bases identical to TRBD2. V trimming: 5 bases; J trimming: 5 bases; junction bases outside the gene matches: 8. CDR3 size: 15 residues. Germline V gene data show CDR1 as MDHEN and CDR2 as SYDVKM. The CDR3 bases are TGTGCCAGCAGTATCCGACTAGCGGGAAATAACGAGCAGTACTTC. It specifies CASSIRLAGNNEQYF. Full variable domain (remainder filled in from reference TRBV28 and TRBJ2-7): DVKVTQSSRYLVKRTGEKVFLECVQDMDHENMFWYRQDPGLGLRLIYFSYDVKMKEKGDIPEGYSVSREKKERFSLILESASTNQTSMYLCASSIRLAGNNEQYFGPGTRLTVT.

The chain joins TRBV28 to TRBJ2-7; TRBD2 is a possible D gene (5 bases). V lost 5 bases to trimming and J lost 5 bases, with 43 bases between them. The CDR3 extends over 23 amino acids. The germline V gene encodes CDR1 MDHEN and CDR2 SYDVKM. The DNA of the CDR3 is TGTGCCAGCAGTGTGCCCCCGTGGTACGCCCTAAATAACGAGAGGAGGATAGACGACGAGCAGTACTTC. This encodes CASSVPPWYALNNERRIDDEQYF.

V usage is TRBV5-1 and J usage is TRBJ2-1; 12 nucleotides agree with TRBD2. The germline CDR1 and CDR2 sequences are SGHRS and YFSETQ. CDR3 size: 15 residues. J lost 6 bases, V lost 3 bases, and 4 bases had no gene match. CDR3 in amino acids: CASSSTSGRTNEQFF. The CDR3 nucleotides are TGCGCCAGCAGCTCAACTAGCGGGAGGACCAATGAGCAGTTCTTC.

The V gene is TRBV27, the J gene TRBJ1-4; no definite D call. The germline V gene encodes CDR1 MNHEY and CDR2 SMNVEV (reference sequence). The CDR3 extends over 15 amino acids. Trimming cost V 6 bases and J 4 bases, with 15 bases left between them. The CDR3 region is CASSFIPGLNEKLFF. DNA of the CDR3: TGTGCCAGCAGCTTTATCCCCGGGCTTAATGAAAAACTGTTTTTT.

The chain couples TRBV7-2 to TRBJ1-1, with D hard to call. Trimming removed 1 base at V and 1 base at J, with 10 bases between. CDR1 is SGHTA and CDR2 is FQGNSA in the germline V gene. The CDR3 is 15 residues long. CDR3 nucleotide sequence: TGTGCCAGCAGCTTAGTTGTGGCGGGGAACACTGAAGCTTTCTTT. Its protein product is CASSLVVAGNTEAFF.

The V and J genes are TRBV11-1 and TRBJ2-1; 8 bases map to TRBD2. Germline assignment: CDR1 SGHAT and CDR2 FQDESV (reference sequence). The CDR3 totals 16 residues. The J segment lost 10 bases and the V segment lost 2 bases, leaving 13 bases of the junction unmatched. CDR3 protein: CASSLNSAGVGNEQFF. The CDR3, as DNA: TGTGCCAGCAGCTTAAATTCAGCGGGAGTAGGAAACGAGCAGTTCTTC. The full variable domain, with the rest looked up from reference TRBV11-1 and TRBJ2-1, is EAEVAQSPRYKITEKSQAVAFWCDPISGHATLYWYRQILGQGPELLVQFQDESVVDDSQLPKDRFSAERLKGVDSTLKIQPAELGDSAMYLCASSLNSAGVGNEQFFGPGTRLTVL.

This chain connects TRBV29-1 to TRBJ2-7; 9 bases are shared with TRBD2. This CDR3 has 13 amino acids. The trim removed 7 bases at V and 7 bases at J, leaving 11 bases unmatched. Germline lookup yields CDR1 SQVTM and CDR2 ANQGSEA. In DNA, the CDR3 is TGCAGCGGCGGAAATAGCGGGAGCTGGGAGCAGTACTTC. Translated, it gives CSGGNSGSWEQYF.

Comment on this clone: Additional DNA sequences in this sample encode the identical CDR3. V is TRBV4-3 and J is TRBJ2-5; D is undetermined. The V gene's germline CDR1 is LGHNA and CDR2 YSLEER. With 4 bases removed from V and 5 bases from J, the gap between germline ends came to 11 bases. CDR3 length equals 13 residues. In nucleotides, the CDR3 is TGCGCCAGCAGCCGCCGGTTGGAGGAGACCCAGTACTTC. This encodes CASSRRLEETQYF.

This clone was detected ten times or more. The rearrangement uses TRBV5-6 and TRBJ1-2; 11 bases are a match to TRBD1. J gave up 2 bases and V 7 bases, and 1 base lay outside the gene matches. Germline loops: CDR1 SGHDT, CDR2 YYEEEE. The CDR3 spans 13 residues. CDR3 nucleotide sequence: TGTGCCAGCGGGGACAGGGGGAACTATGGCTACACCTTC. Protein product: CASGDRGNYGYTF.

The V and J genes are TRBV7-3 and TRBJ1-2; TRBD1 matches 10 bases. From germline, CDR1 is SGHTA and CDR2 FQGTGA. Trimming at V came to 4 bases and at J to 6 bases, leaving 5 bases not matched to a gene. The CDR3 loop spans 14 amino acids. CDR3 nucleotide sequence: TGTGCCAGCAGCTCCGGGACAGGGGTACATGGCTACACCTTC. It encodes CASSSGTGVHGYTF.

The chain couples TRBV5-4 to TRBJ2-2; D may correspond to TRBD1 or TRBD2 (5 bases each). V dropped 4 bases and J dropped 8 bases, with 18 bases sitting between them. Germline V CDR1 and CDR2: SGHNT, YYREEE (reference sequence). This CDR3 contains 15 residues. The CDR3 loop is CASSQRTGPRGELFF. The CDR3 nucleotides are TGTGCCAGCAGCCAACGGACGGGGCCTCGAGGGGAGCTGTTTTTT.

The CDR3 sequence: CASSIDSQVWGNSEAFF. The CDR3 nucleotides read TGTGCCAGTAGTATAGACTCACAGGTCTGGGGGAATTCTGAAGCTTTCTTT. This chain connects TRBV19 to TRBJ1-1, with a tentative D call TRBD1 (5 bases). The length of the CDR3 is 17 residues. Germline assignment: CDR1 LNHDA and CDR2 SQIVND (reference sequence). V lost 0 bases to trimming and J lost 6 bases, with 20 bases between them.

This clone was observed a handful of times. The chain combines TRBV7-3 with TRBJ2-7; D ambiguous. This CDR3 has 14 residues. Germline CDR1 reads SGHTA; CDR2 reads FQGTGA. V was pared by 5 bases and J by 5 bases, with 16 bases between. CDR3 sequence reads: CASSPRQAKDEQYF. In nucleotides, the CDR3 is TGTGCCAGCAGCCCCCGTCAGGCGAAGGACGAGCAGTACTTC.

The rearrangement joins TRBV29-1 to TRBJ1-5, with 8 nucleotides matching TRBD1. The CDR3 length is 12 residues. The ends lost 5 bases at V and 7 bases at J; junction bases unmatched: 4. From germline, CDR1 is SQVTM and CDR2 ANQGSEA. The CDR3 DNA reads as TGCAGCGTTCGGACAGGGCAACAGCCCCAGCATTTT. Amino acids: CSVRTGQQPQHF.

This clone was picked up many times. This chain links TRBV4-1 with TRBJ1-4; no clear D gene. The germline V and J ends were trimmed by 1 base and 5 bases, with 8 bases remaining between them. Per germline, CDR1 MGHRA and CDR2 YSYEKL. There are 14 residues in the CDR3. Here the CDR3 DNA reads TGCGCCAGCAGCCAAGGAGGGAGGAATGAAAAACTGTTTTTT. Its translation: CASSQGGRNEKLFF.

With regard to this clone: A much larger clone is a single base away; this may be a read error. This chain uses TRBV11-2 with TRBJ2-7; D unclear. The CDR3 contains 16 residues. Germline V gene lookup returns CDR1 SGHAT and CDR2 FQNNGV. V was cut by 5 bases and J by 0 bases, with 17 bases left in between. CDR3 nucleotides: TGTGCCAGCAGCCCCTGGGGTGGCTTCAGCTCCTACGAGCAGTACTTC. It is translated as CASSPWGGFSSYEQYF.

The V and J genes are TRBV19 and TRBJ1-1; a weak D match, TRBD1 (5 bases). There are 15 residues in the CDR3. The V gene lost 5 bases and the J gene lost 4 bases, with 17 bases spanning the gap. Germline CDR1 is LNHDA and CDR2 is SQIVND (reference sequence). CDR3 sequence reads: CASSARGGRATEAFF. The CDR3 region has the DNA TGTGCCAGTAGTGCTCGGGGGGGAAGGGCCACTGAAGCTTTCTTT.

V is TRBV7-9 and J is TRBJ1-6, with 7 nucleotides matching TRBD1. Looked up from germline, CDR1 is SEHNR and CDR2 is FQNEAQ (reference sequence). The CDR3 sequence is 15 residues long. J was trimmed by 4 bases and V by 5 bases; bases with no gene match: 5. CDR3 amino acids: CASSPGTVYNSPLHF. The CDR3 coding sequence is TGTGCCAGCAGCCCCGGGACAGTATATAATTCACCCCTCCACTTT.

This sequence joins TRBV5-1 and TRBJ2-7, with D maybe TRBD1 (5 bases). Germline values: CDR1 SGHRS, CDR2 YFSETQ. The CDR3 is made up of 13 amino acids. Deletions cut 0 bases from V and 8 bases from J, with 12 bases between. CDR3 sequence: CASSLGEGAKQYF. The CDR3 bases are TGCGCCAGCAGCTTGGGCGAAGGGGCGAAGCAGTACTTC. Variable domain in full (rest from reference TRBV5-1 and TRBJ2-7): KAGVTQTPRYLIKTRGQQVTLSCSPISGHRSVSWYQQTPGQGLQFLFEYFSETQRNKGNFPGRFSGRQFSNSRSEMNVSTLELGDSALYLCASSLGEGAKQYFGPGTRLTVT.

The table lists this clone with a count of one. The chain has TRBV4-2 and TRBJ1-1; TRBD1 matches 8 bases. CDR1 LGHNA and CDR2 YNFKEQ come from the germline V gene. The CDR3 is made up of 15 amino acids. Trimming cost V 4 bases and J 10 bases; bases outside gene matches: 14. CDR3 in DNA: TGTGCCAGCAGCCCAGGGGAAGTGGACAGGGCAGGAGCTTTCTTT. Its protein product is CASSPGEVDRAGAFF.

The chain has TRBV30 and TRBJ1-3, with D unresolved. Germline lookup yields CDR1 GTSNPN and CDR2 SVGIG (reference sequence). The CDR3 is 13 amino acids. V lost 8 bases and J lost 0, with 11 bases in between. This CDR3 reads CALQTDSGNTIYF. CDR3 in DNA: TGTGCCCTCCAGACCGACTCTGGAAACACCATATATTTT.

This clone was counted between two and nine times. V usage is TRBV6-5 and J usage is TRBJ1-5; D might be TRBD1 (6 bases). Germline CDR1 reads MNHEY; CDR2 reads SVGAGI. CDR3 length: 15 amino acids. The V end was cut by 0 bases, the J end by 7 bases, with 13 bases between. The CDR3 here is CASSYSRGQGQPQHF. The CDR3 coding sequence is TGTGCCAGCAGTTACTCGAGAGGGCAGGGGCAGCCCCAGCATTTT.

The chain employs TRBV4-3 and TRBJ2-4, with TRBD1 matching 10 bases. This CDR3 has 17 amino acids. The V gene end was trimmed by 3 bases and the J gene end by 2 bases; junction bases not matched to a gene: 7. CDR1 is LGHNA and CDR2 is YSLEER in the germline V gene. This chain's CDR3 is CASSQEPGQGSKNIQYF. CDR3 in DNA: TGCGCCAGCAGCCAGGAACCGGGACAGGGGTCCAAAAACATTCAGTACTTC.

The sample holds one count of this clone. The chain couples TRBV19 to TRBJ1-2, with D maybe TRBD1 (6 bases). Germline values: CDR1 LNHDA, CDR2 SQIVND (reference sequence). This CDR3 region has 16 residues. V shed 6 bases and J shed 4 bases, with 21 bases lying between them. The DNA of the CDR3 is TGTGCCAGTAGCCTAAAGGGGGGCACTCTCTCCTATGGCTACACCTTC. This encodes CASSLKGGTLSYGYTF.

The chain carries TRBV4-3 and TRBJ1-3; D gene unclear. Germline values: CDR1 LGHNA, CDR2 YSLEER. Trimming took 0 bases from V and 2 from J, leaving 11 bases between them. This CDR3 is 16 amino acids long. The CDR3 sequence is CASSQDPGIPGNTIYF. DNA of the CDR3: TGCGCCAGCAGCCAAGATCCTGGGATTCCTGGAAACACCATATATTTT.